Sequencing of this T cell receptor beta chain was carried out in a study of Tregs in tolerant kidney transplant recipients. Details on this clone: Its specificity is not known.

Method: immunoSEQ multiplex PCR; TCRdb's copy keeps in-frame clones and lacks some. The sample has hundreds of thousands of clones, 84% seen once; the top ten hold roughly 0.67%. CDR1 is SGHDT, CDR2 YYEEEE, per germline. The length of the CDR3 is 15 residues. With 0 bases removed from V and 0 bases from J, the gap between germline ends came to 8 bases. Thawed PBMCs were FACS-sorted into unstimulated CD4+CD25+CD127- regulatory T cells, CD4+CD25- non-regulatory cells, CD4 and CD8 cells. Findings of the study overall: The small number of patients limits these findings pending further validation.

This chain links TRBV5-6 with TRBJ2-3, with D maybe TRBD2 (5 bases). The sequence derives from a human donor in good health. The sample taken for sequencing was CD4+ T cells from blood. The CDR3 DNA sequence: TGTGCCAGCAGCTTGGTGGCGGGCAGCACAGATACGCAGTATTTT. Its protein is CASSLVAGSTDTQYF.